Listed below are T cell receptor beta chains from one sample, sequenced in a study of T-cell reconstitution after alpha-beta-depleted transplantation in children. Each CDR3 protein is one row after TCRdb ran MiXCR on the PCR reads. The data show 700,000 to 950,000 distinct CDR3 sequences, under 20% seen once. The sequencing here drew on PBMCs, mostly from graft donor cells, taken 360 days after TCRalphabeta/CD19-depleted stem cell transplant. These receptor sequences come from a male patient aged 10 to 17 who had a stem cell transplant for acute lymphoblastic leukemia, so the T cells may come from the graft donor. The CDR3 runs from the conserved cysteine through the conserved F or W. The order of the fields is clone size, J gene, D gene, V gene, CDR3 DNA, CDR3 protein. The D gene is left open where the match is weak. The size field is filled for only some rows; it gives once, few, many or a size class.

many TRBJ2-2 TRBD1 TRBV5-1 TGCGCCAGCAGCCATGGGACAGGGCTTGACGGGGAGCTGTTTTTT CASSHGTGLDGELFF
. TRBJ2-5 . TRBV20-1 TGCAGTGCTAGGCCCCTCGTACAAGAGACCCAGTACTTC CSARPLVQETQYF
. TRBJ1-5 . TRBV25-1 TGTGCCAGCACCCAAGGGCAGGGCAATCAGCCCCAGCATTTT CASTQGQGNQPQHF
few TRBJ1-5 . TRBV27 TGTGCCAGCAGTTTAGTGGGGGCACAGCCCCAGCATTTT CASSLVGAQPQHF
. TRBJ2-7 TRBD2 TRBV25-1 TGTGCCAGCAGTGCTAGGACCCGGACTAGCTTGAACGAGCAGTACTTC CASSARTRTSLNEQYF
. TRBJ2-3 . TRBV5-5 TGTGCCAGCAGATGGGATGGGGATACGCAGTATTTT CASRWDGDTQYF
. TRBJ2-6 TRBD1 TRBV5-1 TGCGCCAGCAGCTTAGGGACAGGGGGCCGTGGGGCCAACGTCCTGACTTTC CASSLGTGGRGANVLTF
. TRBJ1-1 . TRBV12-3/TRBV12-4 TGTGCCAGCAGTTTCGGGGTTCACACTGAAGCTTTCTTT CASSFGVHTEAFF
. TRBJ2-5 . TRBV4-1 TGCGCCAGCAGCCCCGGGACTCATCTAGAGACCCAGTACTTC CASSPGTHLETQYF
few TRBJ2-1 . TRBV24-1 TGTGCCACCAGTGCAGGGAGTGGTCGGAATGAGCAGTTCTTC CATSAGSGRNEQFF
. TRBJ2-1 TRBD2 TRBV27 TGTGCCAGCAGGGGGGGTAGGACTAGCGGGAGGGAACTGTGGTACAATGAGCAGTTCTTC CASRGGRTSGRELWYNEQFF
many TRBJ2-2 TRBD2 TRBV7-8 TGTGCCAGCAGCTTCCCCCGGCGGGGGATAAACACCGGGGAGCTGTTTTTT CASSFPRRGINTGELFF
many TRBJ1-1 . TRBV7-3 TGTGCCAGCAGCTCCCTCAGGGGTTCCACTGAAGCTTTCTTT CASSSLRGSTEAFF
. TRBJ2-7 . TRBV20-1 TGCAGTGCTAGAGGCGCAGGGGGGGGCTACGAGCAGTACTTC CSARGAGGGYEQYF
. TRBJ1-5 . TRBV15 TGTGCCACCAGCAGAGCGGGACGGGGTAGCAATCAGCCCCAGCATTTT CATSRAGRGSNQPQHF
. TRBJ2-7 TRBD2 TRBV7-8 TGTGCCAGCAGCTTACGAGCTAGCGGGGACTCCTACGAGCAGTACTTC CASSLRASGDSYEQYF
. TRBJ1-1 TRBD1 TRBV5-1 TGCGCCAGCAGACAGGGGGCGCGGGTAGGCACTGAAGCTTTCTTT CASRQGARVGTEAFF
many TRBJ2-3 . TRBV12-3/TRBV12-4 TGTGCCAGCAACTTAAGGGGGGGCGGAGATACGCAGTATTTT CASNLRGGGDTQYF
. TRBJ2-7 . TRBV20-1 TGCAGTGCTAGGGGGCGCGGAGGAGAGCAGTACTTC CSARGRGGEQYF
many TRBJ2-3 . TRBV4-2 TGTGCCAGCAGCCATAACCGGGACACCCGGCTCACAGATACGCAGTATTTT CASSHNRDTRLTDTQYF
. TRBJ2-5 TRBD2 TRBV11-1 TGTGCCAGCAGCTTAGGCCCCACTAGCGGGTTGATAGAGACCCAGTACTTC CASSLGPTSGLIETQYF
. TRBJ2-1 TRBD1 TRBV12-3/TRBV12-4 TGTGCCAGCAGTTTCGACAGGGCTTACGATGAGCAGTTCTTC CASSFDRAYDEQFF
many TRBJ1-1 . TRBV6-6 TGTGCCAGCAGTCAGGGGTATGGCACTGAAGCTTTCTTT CASSQGYGTEAFF
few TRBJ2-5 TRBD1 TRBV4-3 TGCGCCAGCAGCCCCCTGAACAGGGGACAAGAGACCCAGTACTTC CASSPLNRGQETQYF
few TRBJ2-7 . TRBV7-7 TGTGCCAGCAGCTTAGTTTGGGGTGGGGAGCAGTACTTC CASSLVWGGEQYF
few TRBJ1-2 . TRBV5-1 TGCGCCAGCAGCTTGGATGGGGATTATGGCTACACCTTC CASSLDGDYGYTF
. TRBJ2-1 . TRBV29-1 TGCAGCTTCAATCGCTACAATGAGCAGTTCTTC CSFNRYNEQFF
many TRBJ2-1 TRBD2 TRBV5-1 TGCGCCAGCAGCTTGCCCCCTGGTCCGAAACTAGCGGGAGTAGGGGGCTATGAGCAGTTCTTC CASSLPPGPKLAGVGGYEQFF
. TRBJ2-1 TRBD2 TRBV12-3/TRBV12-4 TGTGCCAGCAGTACTCATAGCGGGAGCGGGTACAATGAGCAGTTCTTC CASSTHSGSGYNEQFF
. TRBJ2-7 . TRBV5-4 TGTGCCAGCAGCTTGGAACCTTCGAACTACGAGCAGTACTTC CASSLEPSNYEQYF
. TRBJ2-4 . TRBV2 TGTGCCAGCACTACACTGACAGGACTTGTGGTAAACATTCAGTACTTC CASTTLTGLVVNIQYF